This TCR beta chain stems from a study of OX40 agonist ivuxolimab in advanced cancers. The overall study: Of the participants, about 40% had some prior anti-PD-1, anti-PD-L1 or anti-CTLA-4 therapy, which was allowed. A partial response was reached by three patients: one with hepatocellular carcinoma and two with cutaneous melanoma.

TCRdb's table, derived via immunoSEQ multiplex PCR, lists solely in-frame clones and lacks some. There are approximately 100,000 clones in the sample; around 90% occur only once, and 0.7% to 1% lies in the top ten. This clone was detected a few times. The V end was cut by 0 bases, the J end by 3 bases, with 1 base between. This CDR3 has 12 amino acids. Per the germline V gene, CDR1 is SGHDT and CDR2 is YYEEEE. The V and J genes are TRBV5-6 and TRBJ1-5; D ambiguous. This TCR was recovered from an adult with an advanced solid tumor such as melanoma, head and neck, liver or kidney cancer. Sequenced material: CD4+ or CD8+ T cells sorted from blood, taken in a trial of the OX40 agonist ivuxolimab. Written as DNA, the CDR3 is TGTGCCAGCAGCTTGGTCAATCAGCCCCAGCATTTT. Protein: CASSLVNQPQHF.